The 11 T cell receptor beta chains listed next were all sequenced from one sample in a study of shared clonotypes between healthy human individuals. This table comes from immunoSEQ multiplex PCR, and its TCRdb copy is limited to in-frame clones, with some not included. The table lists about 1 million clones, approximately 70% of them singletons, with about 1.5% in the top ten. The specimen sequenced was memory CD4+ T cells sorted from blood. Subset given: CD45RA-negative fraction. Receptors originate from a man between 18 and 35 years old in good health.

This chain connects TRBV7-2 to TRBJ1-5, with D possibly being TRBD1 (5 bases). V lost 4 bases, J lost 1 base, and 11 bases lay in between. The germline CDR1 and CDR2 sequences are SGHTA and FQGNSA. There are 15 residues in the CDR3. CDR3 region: CASSSGARSNQPQHF. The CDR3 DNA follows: TGTGCCAGCAGCTCCGGGGCTAGGAGCAATCAGCCCCAGCATTTT.

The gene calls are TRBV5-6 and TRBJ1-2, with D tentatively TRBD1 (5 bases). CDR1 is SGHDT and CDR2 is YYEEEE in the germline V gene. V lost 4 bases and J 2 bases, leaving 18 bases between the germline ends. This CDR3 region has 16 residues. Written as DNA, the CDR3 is TGTGCCAGCAGCCCCCGATGGGGGAGGGAAAACTATGGCTACACCTTC. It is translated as CASSPRWGRENYGYTF.

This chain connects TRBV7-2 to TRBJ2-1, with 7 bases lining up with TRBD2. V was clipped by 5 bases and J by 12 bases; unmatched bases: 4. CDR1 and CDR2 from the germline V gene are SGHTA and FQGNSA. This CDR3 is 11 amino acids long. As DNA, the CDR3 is TGTGCCAGCAGCCAATGGACTAGGCAGTTCTTC. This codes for CASSQWTRQFF. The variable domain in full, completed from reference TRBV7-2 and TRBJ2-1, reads GAGVSQSPSNKVTEKGKDVELRCDPISGHTALYWYRQSLGQGLEFLIYFQGNSAPDKSGLPSDRFSAERTGGSVSTLTIQRTQQEDSAVYLCASSQWTRQFFGPGTRLTVL.

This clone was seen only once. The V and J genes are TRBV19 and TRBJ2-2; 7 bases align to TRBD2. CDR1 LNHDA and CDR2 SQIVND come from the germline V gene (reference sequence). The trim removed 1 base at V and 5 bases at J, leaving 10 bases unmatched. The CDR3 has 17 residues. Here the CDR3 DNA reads TGTGCCAGTAGTATAGCATCGCTAGCGGCGAGGACCGGGGAGCTGTTTTTT. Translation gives CASSIASLAARTGELFF.

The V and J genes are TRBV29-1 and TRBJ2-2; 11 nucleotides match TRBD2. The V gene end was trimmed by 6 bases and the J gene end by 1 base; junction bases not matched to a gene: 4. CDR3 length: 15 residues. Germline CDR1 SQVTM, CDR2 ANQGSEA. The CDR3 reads CSVTSGSGNTGELFF. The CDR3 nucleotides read TGCAGCGTCACTAGCGGGAGTGGGAACACCGGGGAGCTGTTTTTT.

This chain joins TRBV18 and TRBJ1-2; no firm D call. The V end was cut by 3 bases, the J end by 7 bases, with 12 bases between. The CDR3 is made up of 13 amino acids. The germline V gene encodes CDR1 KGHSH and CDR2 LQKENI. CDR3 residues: CASSPSGSGGYTF. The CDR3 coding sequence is TGTGCCAGCTCACCGTCGGGTAGCGGTGGCTACACCTTC. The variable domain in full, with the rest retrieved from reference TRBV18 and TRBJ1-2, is NAGVMQNPRHLVRRRGQEARLRCSPMKGHSHVYWYRQLPEEGLKFMVYLQKENIIDESGMPKERFSAEFPKEGPSILRIQQVVRGDSAAYFCASSPSGSGGYTFGSGTRLTVV.

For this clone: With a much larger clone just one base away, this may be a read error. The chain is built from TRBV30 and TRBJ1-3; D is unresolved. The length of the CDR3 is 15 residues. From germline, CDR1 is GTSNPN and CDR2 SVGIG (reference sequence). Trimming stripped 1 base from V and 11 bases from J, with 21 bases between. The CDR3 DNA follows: TGTGCCTGGAGTGGGGGTCTTGGCCAATTCAACGCCATATATTTT. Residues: CAWSGGLGQFNAIYF.

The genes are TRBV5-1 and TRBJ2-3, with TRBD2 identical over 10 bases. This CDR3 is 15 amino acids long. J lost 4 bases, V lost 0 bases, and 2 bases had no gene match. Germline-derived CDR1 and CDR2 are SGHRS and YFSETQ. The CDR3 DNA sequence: TGCGCCAGCAGCTTGGGTAGCGGGAGGTCAGATACGCAGTATTTT. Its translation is CASSLGSGRSDTQYF.

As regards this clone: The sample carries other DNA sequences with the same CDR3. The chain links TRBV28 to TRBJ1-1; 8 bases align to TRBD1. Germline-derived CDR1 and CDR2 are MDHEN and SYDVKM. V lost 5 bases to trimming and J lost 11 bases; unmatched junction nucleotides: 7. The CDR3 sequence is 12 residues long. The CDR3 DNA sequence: TGTGCCAGCAGTCCCCGGACAGGGAAGGCTTTCTTT. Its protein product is CASSPRTGKAFF.

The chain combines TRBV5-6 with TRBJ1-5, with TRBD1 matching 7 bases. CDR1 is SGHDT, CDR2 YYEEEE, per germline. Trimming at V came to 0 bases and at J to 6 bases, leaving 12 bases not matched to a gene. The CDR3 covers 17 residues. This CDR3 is CASSLEGGALSAQPQHF. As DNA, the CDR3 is TGTGCCAGCAGCTTGGAAGGGGGCGCTTTGTCGGCTCAGCCCCAGCATTTT.

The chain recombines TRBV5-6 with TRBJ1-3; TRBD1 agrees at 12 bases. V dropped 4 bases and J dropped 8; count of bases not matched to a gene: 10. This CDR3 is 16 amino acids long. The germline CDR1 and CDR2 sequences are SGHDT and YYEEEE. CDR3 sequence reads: CASSRGTGGLVDTIYF. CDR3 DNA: TGTGCCAGCAGCCGAGGGACAGGGGGCTTAGTGGACACCATATATTTT.